The rows below give T cell receptor beta chains drawn from one sample of a study of cytomegalovirus exposure and HLA in healthy donors. Sequenced by immunoSEQ multiplex PCR; TCRdb stores in-frame clones only, minus some. The data contain about 270,000 clones, 65% to 90% of them singletons. Material: PBMCs. These receptors all stem from a woman younger than 35 in good health and CMV-seronegative. Each CDR3 is given with its conserved first and last residue. Fields, in order: D gene, V gene, J gene, clone size, CDR3 DNA, CDR3 protein. D genes are given only for firm matches. A row's size may be missing; if present it is once, few, many or a size class.

TRBD2,TRBV6-4,TRBJ2-3,-,TGTGCCAGCAGTGCCGAGACTAGCGGGGCAGATACGCAGTATTTT,CASSAETSGADTQYF
TRBD1,TRBV4-3,TRBJ2-7,once,TGCGCCAGCAGCTACGGGACAGGGGGCTACGAGCAGTACTTC,CASSYGTGGYEQYF
-,TRBV25-1,TRBJ2-5,-,TGTGCCAGCAGTGAAAGGAGCTTGCAAGAGACCCAGTACTTC,CASSERSLQETQYF
TRBD1,TRBV6-1,TRBJ2-7,-,TGTGCCAGCAGTGGGGACAGCGGCATGGGCGCGCAGTACTTC,CASSGDSGMGAQYF
-,TRBV28,TRBJ2-7,-,TGTGCCAGCGCCCCTCGGGGGAACTCCTACGAGCAGTACTTC,CASAPRGNSYEQYF
-,TRBV5-6,TRBJ1-3,-,TGTGCCAGCAGCTTGGTTGGCGGGGGCGGTGGAAACACCATATATTTT,CASSLVGGGGGNTIYF
TRBD2,TRBV6-1,TRBJ2-7,-,TGTGCCAGCAGTGACCCCCGAGGACTAGCGGGAGGCTACGAGCAGTACTTC,CASSDPRGLAGGYEQYF
-,TRBV11-3,TRBJ1-1,few,TGTGCCAGCAGGCTGCAGGGCGACACTGAAGCTTTCTTT,CASRLQGDTEAFF
TRBD1,TRBV4-1,TRBJ2-7,few,TGCGCCAGCAGCCAAGTTCCAGGGGGCGTCGAGCAGTACTTC,CASSQVPGGVEQYF
-,TRBV10-3,TRBJ2-7,-,TGTGCCATCAGTGTAGGGGGCTACGAGCAGTACTTC,CAISVGGYEQYF
TRBD2,TRBV6-1,TRBJ2-1,-,TGTGCCAGCAGTGGGGTTGGACTAGTGGGGTGGGGGGAGCAGTTCTTC,CASSGVGLVGWGEQFF
TRBD1,TRBV30,TRBJ2-3,-,TGTGCCTGCGGGACAGCTGATACGCAGTATTTT,CACGTADTQYF
TRBD2,TRBV5-1,TRBJ2-3,-,TGCGCCAGCAGAGCCGGGACTAGGGAGGCAGATACGCAGTATTTT,CASRAGTREADTQYF
-,TRBV2,TRBJ2-7,-,TGTGCCAGCAGGTATGCAGGGGCCTACGAGCAGTACTTC,CASRYAGAYEQYF
TRBD2,TRBV11-3,TRBJ2-7,-,TGTGCCAGCAGCACGGGGACTAGCGGGTACGAGCAGTACTTC,CASSTGTSGYEQYF
-,TRBV9,TRBJ1-1,-,TGTGCCAGCAGCGTTACAGGGCCCGACACTGAAGCTTTCTTT,CASSVTGPDTEAFF
-,TRBV5-6,TRBJ2-7,-,TGTGCCAGCATCCGAATATCAGGGGAGAACGAGCAGTACTTC,CASIRISGENEQYF
-,TRBV29-1,TRBJ2-5,-,TGCAGCGTTGCGAAGCGACTTTCCCAAGAGACCCAGTACTTC,CSVAKRLSQETQYF
TRBD1,TRBV10-2,TRBJ2-7,-,TGCGCCAGCAGTGAACAAAGACAGGGGTTTGGCAAAGGCCTCTACGAGCAGTACTTC,CASSEQRQGFGKGLYEQYF
-,TRBV2,TRBJ1-5,once,TGTGCCAGCAGTGTCGCAGTTTTCAGCAATCAGCCCCAGCATTTT,CASSVAVFSNQPQHF
TRBD1,TRBV6-5,TRBJ2-1,-,TGTGCCAGCAGCCGGACAGGGGGGAACAATGAGCAGTTCTTC,CASSRTGGNNEQFF
TRBD2,TRBV5-6,TRBJ2-5,-,TGTGCCAGCAGCTTCTCCGGACTAGGGATCGAGACCCAGTACTTC,CASSFSGLGIETQYF
-,TRBV5-1,TRBJ1-2,-,TGCGCCAGCACCTATATAGGGGAAGGCTATGGCTACACCTTC,CASTYIGEGYGYTF
TRBD1,TRBV9,TRBJ1-5,once,TGTGCCAGCAGCCCGGGGACAGGGAGCAATCAGCCCCAGCATTTT,CASSPGTGSNQPQHF
-,TRBV29-1,TRBJ2-3,once,TGCAGCGTCGACACGAGAATCCCGACAGATACGCAGTATTTT,CSVDTRIPTDTQYF
-,TRBV27,TRBJ1-5,-,TGTGCCAGCAGTTCCTCTTGGGGCTCCGGTCAGCCCCAGCATTTT,CASSSSWGSGQPQHF
-,TRBV19,TRBJ1-1,few,TGTGCCAGCTCGGGGGGGATCACTGAAGCTTTCTTT,CASSGGITEAFF
-,TRBV2,TRBJ2-5,-,TGTGCCAGCAGTGGTCGAAGTTGGGGAGGCATCGTAAAGACCCAGTACTTC,CASSGRSWGGIVKTQYF
-,TRBV5-1,TRBJ1-1,-,TGCGCCAGCAGAAGGTCGGTCGAGGCGGGCACTGAAGCTTTCTTT,CASRRSVEAGTEAFF
TRBD1,TRBV28,TRBJ1-2,-,TGTGCCAGCAGTCTCAGGGGGCCTAACTATGGCTACACCTTC,CASSLRGPNYGYTF
-,TRBV6-1,TRBJ1-1,-,TGTGCCAGCAGTGGTTGGGAGAGAGGCGGCACTGAAGCTTTCTTT,CASSGWERGGTEAFF
TRBD2,TRBV4-3,TRBJ2-2,-,TGCGCCAGCAGCCAGATAGCGGGGGCCGGGGAGCTGTTTTTT,CASSQIAGAGELFF
-,TRBV4-1,TRBJ1-1,-,TGCGCCAGCAGCCAAGCTGAACTCATGAACACTGAAGCTTTCTTT,CASSQAELMNTEAFF
-,TRBV10-3,TRBJ1-1,-,TGTGCCACCGTATACCGTACAGGGTCCACTGAAGCTTTCTTT,CATVYRTGSTEAFF
TRBD1,TRBV5-4,TRBJ2-1,-,TGTGCCAGCAGCTTAAACCTGGGACAGTTTATCAATGAGCAGTTCTTC,CASSLNLGQFINEQFF
-,TRBV27,TRBJ2-2,-,TGTGCCAGCAGCCGCAGGGGGAACACCGGGGAGCTGTTTTTT,CASSRRGNTGELFF